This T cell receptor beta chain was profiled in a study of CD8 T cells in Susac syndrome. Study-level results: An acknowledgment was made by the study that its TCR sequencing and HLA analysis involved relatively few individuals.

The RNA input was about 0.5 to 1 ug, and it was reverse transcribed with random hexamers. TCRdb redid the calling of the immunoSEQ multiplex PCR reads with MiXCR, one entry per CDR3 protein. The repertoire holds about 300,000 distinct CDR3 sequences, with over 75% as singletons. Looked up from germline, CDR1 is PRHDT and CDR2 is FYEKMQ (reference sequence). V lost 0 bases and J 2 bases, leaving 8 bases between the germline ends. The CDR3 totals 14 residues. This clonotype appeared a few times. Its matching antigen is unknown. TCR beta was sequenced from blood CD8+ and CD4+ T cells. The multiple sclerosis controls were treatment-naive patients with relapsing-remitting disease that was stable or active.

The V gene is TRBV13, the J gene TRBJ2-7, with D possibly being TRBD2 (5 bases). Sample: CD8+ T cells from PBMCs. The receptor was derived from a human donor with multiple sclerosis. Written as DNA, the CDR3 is TGTGCCAGCAGCTTAGGTGCGGGTCCCTACGAGCAGTACTTC. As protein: CASSLGAGPYEQYF.